The clone carrying this T cell receptor beta chain occurred many times. TCRdb reprocessed the RT-PCR reads with MiXCR, giving one entry per CDR3 protein. The sample includes around 700,000 distinct CDR3 sequences, 13% to 15% of them seen just once. This TCR came from a female donor in good health, serving as a healthy control. The sequencing sample was made of memory CD4+ T cells from blood.

In nucleotides, the CDR3 is TGTGCCAGCAGCGCGGCTGATGAGACCCAGTACTTC. It translates to CASSAADETQYF. This sequence joins TRBV9 and TRBJ2-5, with D unresolved. Trimming cost V 3 bases and J 5 bases, with 8 bases left between them. CDR3 size: 12 residues. The germline gives CDR1 SGDLS, CDR2 YYNGEE.